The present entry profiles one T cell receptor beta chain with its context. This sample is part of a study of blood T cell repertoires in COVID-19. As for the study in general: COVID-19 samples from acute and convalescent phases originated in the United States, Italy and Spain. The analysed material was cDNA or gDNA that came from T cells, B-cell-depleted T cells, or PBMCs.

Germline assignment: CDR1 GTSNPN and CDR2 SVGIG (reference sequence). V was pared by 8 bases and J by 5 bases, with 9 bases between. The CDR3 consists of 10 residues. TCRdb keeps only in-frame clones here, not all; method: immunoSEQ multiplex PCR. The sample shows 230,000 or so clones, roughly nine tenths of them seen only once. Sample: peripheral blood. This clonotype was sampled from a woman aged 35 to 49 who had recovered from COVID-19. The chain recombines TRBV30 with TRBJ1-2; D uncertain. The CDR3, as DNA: TGTGCCGCTAGACTGTATGGCTACACCTTC. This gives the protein CAARLYGYTF.